The present T cell receptor beta chain was sequenced within a study of T cell repertoires in cytomegalovirus infection. The CDR3 sequence is 16 residues long. V lost 3 bases to trimming and J lost 6 bases, with 17 bases between them. MiXCR was run by TCRdb on the reads, yielding one entry per CDR3 protein. This table has under 300,000 distinct CDR3 sequences, under 25% appearing once. Study-wide results and caveats: Cumulative frequency of public TCR beta families picked out carriers of CMV plus the relevant HLA. HLA-C-restricted CMV-specific TCR beta clonotypes were dominant in the ex vivo response.

With regard to this clonotype: The antigen is not known.

The chain combines TRBV12-3 or TRBV12-4 with TRBJ2-2; possible D gene TRBD2, 6 bases. This receptor was taken from a human donor in good health (CMV status not recorded). Some clones in this sample may be carry-over from other donors' samples. This specimen consisted of cultured PBMCs, obtained from culture after CMV antigen stimulation. The CDR3 region has the DNA TGTGCCAGCAGTTTCCCAGCGGGTAGTTTTGCCGGGGAGCTGTTTTTT. It is translated as CASSFPAGSFAGELFF.